This TCR beta chain comes out of a study of CD8 T cells in Susac syndrome. Study-wide results and limits: The TCR sequencing and HLA analysis in the study involved a relatively small number of individuals, as the study acknowledged.

Trimming removed 3 bases at V and 2 bases at J, with 9 bases between. There are 14 residues in the CDR3. In the multiple sclerosis control group, patients were treatment-naive and had stable or active relapsing-remitting disease. In contrast to the negatively isolated CD8+ and CD4+ T cells, TEMRA cells were FACS-enriched. As regards this clonotype: Its antigen is not known.

Reverse transcription of 0.5 to 1 ug RNA was performed with random hexamers. TCR beta CDR3 was amplified by immunoSEQ multiplex PCR. This amplification extended across 54 Vbeta and 13 Jbeta segments. TCRdb redid the calling of the immunoSEQ multiplex PCR reads with MiXCR, one entry per CDR3 protein. The table shows 100,000 to 150,000 distinct CDR3 sequences, with around 85% occurring only once. Sequenced sample: CD8+ T cells from PBMCs. The TCR sequence derives from a human donor with multiple sclerosis. This chain joins TRBV12-3 or TRBV12-4 and TRBJ2-3; D gene unclear. CDR3 in DNA: TGTGCCAGCAGTTTGGGTCCCGCCACAGATACGCAGTATTTT. This sequence encodes CASSLGPATDTQYF.